This T cell receptor (beta chain) was found in a study of CXCR3-negative and CXCR3-positive naive CD8 T cells. Study at large: Overall TRB read output was about 140 million, and each library contained about 1.5 +/- 0.3 million reads. Study-level findings and limits: Between one naive subset and the other, surface CD5 was comparable, and TCR strength was inferred from TRB CDR3 properties. Both naive subsets showed comparably high diversity, and memory CD8+ cells showed much lower diversity. Naive cells that were CXCR3-positive had more hydrophobic TRB CDR3s (compared with CXCR3-negative naive cells).

In regard to this clonotype: The target antigen is unknown.

The CDR3 sequence is 16 residues long. Germline V gives CDR1 SQVTM, CDR2 ANQGSEA. Preparation of TRB cDNA libraries relied on 5' RACE carrying UMI labels. From the 5' RACE reads, TCRdb lists one entry per CDR3 protein and no DNA. The sample features roughly 140,000 distinct CDR3 sequences, with approximately 0.27% in its top ten. The chain uses TRBV29-1 and TRBJ2-1; without DNA, the TCRdb call of TRBD2 cannot be checked. The material sequenced was naive CXCR3+ CD8+ T cells from blood. Subset indicated: CD45RO-CCR7+CD27+CD95- naive CD8+ T cells expressing CXCR3 (TNR3+). This clonotype was sampled from a human donor in good health. Some clones in this sample may be carry-over from other donors' samples. Here the CDR3 reads CSGRNAGGLRNNEQFF.